One and the same sample provided the 19 T cell receptor beta chains below, sequenced in a study of T-cell reconstitution after alpha-beta-depleted transplantation in children. Preparation of the TCRbeta library was carried out with unique molecular identifiers. TCRdb called the PCR reads again in MiXCR, with one record for every CDR3 protein. The sample lists a few hundred thousand distinct CDR3 sequences, 13% occurring once. The sequencing used PBMCs, mostly from graft donor cells, collected 360 days after TCRalphabeta/CD19-depleted stem cell transplant. Receptor source: a male patient aged 10 to 17 who had a stem cell transplant for acute myeloid leukemia, so the T cells may come from the graft donor.

The chain links TRBV11-1 to TRBJ2-3; 8 nucleotides match TRBD2. V was pared by 4 bases and J by 3 bases, with 9 bases of the junction left unmatched. Germline CDR1 is SGHAT and CDR2 is FQDESV (reference sequence). This CDR3 region has 16 residues. In nucleotides, the CDR3 is TGTGCCAGCAGCTCGGGGCCGGGAGGGGGAACAGATACGCAGTATTTT. Encoded protein: CASSSGPGGGTDTQYF.

V is TRBV12-3 or TRBV12-4 and J is TRBJ2-5, with D unclear. This CDR3 spans 12 amino acids. V lost 6 bases and J lost 5, with 10 bases in between. CDR3 coding DNA: TGTGCCAGCAGAGGATCATGGGAGACCCAGTACTTC. Translating gives CASRGSWETQYF.

The chain combines TRBV7-2 with TRBJ2-7, with 14 bases fitting TRBD2. Germline CDR1 reads SGHTA; CDR2 reads FQGNSA. J gave up 2 bases and V 6 bases, and 9 bases lay outside the gene matches. There are 17 residues in the CDR3. The CDR3 DNA follows: TGTGCCAGCAGTAGGTCCGGGACTAGCGGGGGTGCCTACGAGCAGTACTTC. This translates into CASSRSGTSGGAYEQYF. Full variable domain (rest looked up from reference TRBV7-2 and TRBJ2-7): GAGVSQSPSNKVTEKGKDVELRCDPISGHTALYWYRQSLGQGLEFLIYFQGNSAPDKSGLPSDRFSAERTGGSVSTLTIQRTQQEDSAVYLCASSRSGTSGGAYEQYFGPGTRLTVT.

The chain links TRBV11-1 to TRBJ2-5; D is perhaps TRBD1 (5 bases). CDR1 and CDR2 from the germline V gene are SGHAT and FQDESV (reference sequence). This CDR3 spans 16 amino acids. Trimming removed 4 bases at V and 2 bases at J, with 17 bases between. The CDR3 nucleotides read TGTGCCAGCAGCTCCCGGGTGACAGATCTTCAAGAGACCCAGTACTTC. This gives the protein CASSSRVTDLQETQYF.

This clonotype came up a few times. V usage is TRBV7-2 and J usage is TRBJ2-1; 11 positions agree with TRBD2. CDR1 and CDR2 (germline): SGHTA, FQGNSA. V gave up 4 bases and J gave up 6 bases; unmatched junction bases: 8. This CDR3 is built from 16 residues. CDR3 sequence: CASSSLAGVNRNEQFF. CDR3 coding DNA: TGTGCCAGCAGCTCACTAGCGGGAGTTAATCGCAATGAGCAGTTCTTC. The full variable domain, rest sourced from reference TRBV7-2 and TRBJ2-1, is GAGVSQSPSNKVTEKGKDVELRCDPISGHTALYWYRQSLGQGLEFLIYFQGNSAPDKSGLPSDRFSAERTGGSVSTLTIQRTQQEDSAVYLCASSSLAGVNRNEQFFGPGTRLTVL.

The rearrangement links TRBV2 to TRBJ2-1; 10 nucleotides match TRBD2. CDR1 and CDR2 (germline): SNHLY, FYNNEI. This CDR3 is 19 amino acids long. The trim removed 6 bases at V and 0 bases at J, leaving 14 bases unmatched. The CDR3 nucleotides are TGTGCCAGCAGAACCCTAGCGGGAGAATTCAACCGCTCCTACAATGAGCAGTTCTTC. Translation: CASRTLAGEFNRSYNEQFF.

In this sample, this clonotype turned up a few times. The rearrangement uses TRBV10-3 and TRBJ2-3; a weak D match, TRBD2 (6 bases). Per germline, CDR1 ENHRY and CDR2 SYGVKD. Trimming took off 5 bases at V and 6 bases at J, with 15 bases between the two ends. The CDR3 runs 14 residues. The CDR3 bases are TGTGCCATCAGTCGTCCCGGGACTGGGGATACGCAGTATTTT. It codes for CAISRPGTGDTQYF.

This clonotype was detected a few times. V gene TRBV20-1 combines with J gene TRBJ2-5; D call uncertain. The CDR3 sequence is 13 residues long. V lost 5 bases, J lost 0 bases, and 10 bases lay in between. Germline V CDR1 and CDR2: DFQATT, SNEGSKA (reference sequence). CDR3 region: CSAPMRYQETQYF. CDR3 DNA: TGCAGTGCTCCCATGAGGTACCAAGAGACCCAGTACTTC.

The rearrangement links TRBV25-1 to TRBJ2-1, with TRBD1 as a possible D gene (6 bases). From germline, CDR1 is MGHDK and CDR2 SYGVNS. The V gene lost 6 bases and the J gene lost 8 bases, with 23 bases spanning the gap. The CDR3 has 16 amino acids. The DNA of the CDR3 is TGTGCCAGCAGGGACCCCGGACAGCGGTTATGGGATGAGCAGTTCTTC. Its protein is CASRDPGQRLWDEQFF.

CDR3 in DNA: TGTGCCAGCTCGGACAGGGGGCTGTCGGATACGCAGTATTTT. It translates to CASSDRGLSDTQYF. The chain joins TRBV18 to TRBJ2-3; 11 bases match TRBD1. From germline, CDR1 is KGHSH and CDR2 LQKENI. CDR3 length: 14 amino acids. Trimming removed 6 bases from V and 6 bases from J; junction bases left unmatched: 5.

There are a few counts of this clonotype. The genes are TRBV7-8 and TRBJ2-1, with TRBD2 matching 7 bases. The CDR3 length is 17 residues. CDR1 is SGHVS, CDR2 FQNEAQ, per germline. V lost 5 bases, J lost 5 bases, and 15 bases stayed unmatched. CDR3 amino acids: CASSPQKKWEGNNEQFF. The CDR3, as DNA: TGTGCCAGCAGCCCCCAGAAGAAGTGGGAGGGCAACAATGAGCAGTTCTTC.

This clonotype was detected a few times. This chain connects TRBV19 to TRBJ2-1, with TRBD2 matching over 7 bases. After removal of 5 bases from V and 3 bases from J, the junction contained 13 bases not matched to a gene. From germline, CDR1 is LNHDA and CDR2 SQIVND (reference sequence). CDR3 length: 17 amino acids. CDR3 in DNA: TGTGCCAGTAGTCCTAGACACGGGACTAATCTCTACAATGAGCAGTTCTTC. Its protein product is CASSPRHGTNLYNEQFF.

The rearrangement joins TRBV19 to TRBJ2-2; 7 bases are shared with TRBD1. Trimming cost V 8 bases and J 1 base; bases outside gene matches: 4. CDR3 length equals 14 residues. Germline-derived CDR1 and CDR2 are LNHDA and SQIVND (reference sequence). DNA of the CDR3: TGTGCCAGTGACAGGGCGAGGAACACCGGGGAGCTGTTTTTT. This codes for CASDRARNTGELFF.

The chain's CDR3 is CASSLGESGLHVYEQYF. The CDR3 DNA is TGTGCCAGCAGTTTAGGCGAAAGCGGCCTACATGTCTACGAGCAGTACTTC. The chain links TRBV12-3 or TRBV12-4 to TRBJ2-7, with TRBD2 as a possible D gene (5 bases). CDR3 size: 17 residues. The V end was cut by 1 base, the J end by 3 bases, with 19 bases between.

This clonotype was counted between two and nine times. The missing conserved phenylalanine or tryptophan at the end of this CDR3 makes a read error likely. The DNA for the CDR3 is TGCAGTGCTTCCTACCGGGACAGGGGGCTGACCTACGAGCAGTACTAC. Its translation: CSASYRDRGLTYEQYY. The rearrangement links TRBV20-1 to TRBJ2-7; 12 nucleotides agree with TRBD1. Germline V gives CDR1 DFQATT, CDR2 SNEGSKA (reference sequence). This CDR3 has 16 residues. V lost 5 bases, J lost 2 bases, and 10 bases stayed unmatched.

This clonotype was detected ten times or more. The V and J genes are TRBV29-1 and TRBJ2-1, with D unclear. Germline CDR1 SQVTM, CDR2 ANQGSEA. The CDR3 covers 15 residues. Trimming took off 1 base at V and 0 bases at J, with 10 bases between the two ends. CDR3 amino acids: CSVEAGWSSYNEQFF. The CDR3 nucleotides read TGCAGCGTTGAAGCTGGGTGGAGCTCCTACAATGAGCAGTTCTTC.

The chain combines TRBV20-1 with TRBJ2-1, with D uncertain. This CDR3 has 12 residues. Trimming left V 5 bases short and J 8 bases short, with 13 bases between. The germline CDR1 and CDR2 sequences are DFQATT and SNEGSKA (reference sequence). CDR3 in amino acids: CSAPPSGHEQFF. As DNA, the CDR3 is TGCAGTGCTCCTCCTTCGGGCCATGAGCAGTTCTTC.

In its sample, this clonotype was seen a few times. The V gene is TRBV11-3, the J gene TRBJ2-7; possibly TRBD1 for D (5 bases). Looked up from germline, CDR1 is SGHNT and CDR2 is YENEEA. The V and J ends lost 4 bases and 5 bases respectively, with 9 bases between them. This CDR3 has 12 amino acids. The CDR3 coding sequence is TGTGCCAGCAGCTCACAGGAAAACGAGCAGTACTTC. Translation: CASSSQENEQYF.

This clonotype was picked up a small number of times. The chain carries TRBV7-9 and TRBJ2-3; 10 positions agree with TRBD2. This CDR3 is 17 amino acids long. The junction had 7 bases not matched to a gene; V was cut back by 3 bases and J by 1 base. Germline V lookup: CDR1 SEHNR, CDR2 FQNEAQ (reference sequence). CDR3 sequence: CASSFLAGGSRTDTQYF. CDR3 DNA sequence: TGTGCCAGCAGCTTTTTAGCGGGAGGCTCGCGCACAGATACGCAGTATTTT.